The 7 T cell receptor beta chains presented below share a single source sample, sequenced in a study of T cell repertoires in cytomegalovirus infection. TCRdb ran MiXCR on the reads and lists one entry per CDR3 protein. The sample holds 65,000 to 95,000 distinct CDR3 sequences, 3.7% seen once. Input material: PBMCs. The receptor set was obtained from a human donor in good health (CMV status not recorded). Some clones in this sample may be carry-over from other donors' samples.

This clonotype has ten or more counts. This chain joins TRBV6-5 and TRBJ1-5; D gene uncertain. The CDR3 is made up of 14 amino acids. The germline V gene encodes CDR1 MNHEY and CDR2 SVGAGI. V lost 0 bases, J lost 4 bases, and 7 bases lay in between. CDR3 DNA sequence: TGTGCCAGCAGTTACTCGGTGGGGAATCAGCCCCAGCATTTT. This encodes CASSYSVGNQPQHF.

There are many counts of this clonotype. The V call is TRBV7-9, the J call TRBJ2-3, with D unclear. CDR3 length: 12 residues. The germline gives CDR1 SEHNR, CDR2 FQNEAQ (reference sequence). Trimming shortened V by 5 bases and J by 14 bases, and 17 bases separated the two germline ends. DNA of the CDR3: TGTGCCAGCAGCCCATACGAAGACAAAGGGTATTTT. It encodes CASSPYEDKGYF.

This clonotype has at least ten counts. V usage is TRBV20-1 and J usage is TRBJ1-5, with TRBD1 as a possible D gene (5 bases). This CDR3 is built from 11 residues. Trimming removed 4 bases at V and 7 bases at J, with 8 bases between. Germline CDR1 and CDR2: DFQATT and SNEGSKA (reference sequence). CDR3 sequence (DNA): TGCAGTGCTACCCGGGGCCAGCCCCAGCATTTT. Residues: CSATRGQPQHF.

A few counts support this clonotype. The chain couples TRBV19 to TRBJ1-5; 8 bases are a match to TRBD1. After removal of 3 bases from V and 5 bases from J, the junction contained 6 bases not matched to a gene. Germline-derived CDR1 and CDR2 are LNHDA and SQIVND (reference sequence). This CDR3 region has 15 residues. In DNA, the CDR3 is TGTGCCAGTAGTATTAACGGACAGGGTCATCAGCCCCAGCATTTT. Translating gives CASSINGQGHQPQHF.

In its sample, this clonotype was seen many times. The chain employs TRBV7-2 and TRBJ1-2, with 9 positions matching TRBD1. J gave up 6 bases and V 2 bases, and 7 bases lay outside the gene matches. This CDR3 is 15 amino acids long. Looked up from germline, CDR1 is SGHTA and CDR2 is FQGNSA. CDR3 amino acids: CASSLWDRAAHGYTF. The CDR3 DNA reads TGTGCCAGCAGCTTATGGGACAGGGCAGCCCATGGCTACACCTTC. Drawing the rest from reference TRBV7-2 and TRBJ1-2, the complete variable domain is GAGVSQSPSNKVTEKGKDVELRCDPISGHTALYWYRQSLGQGLEFLIYFQGNSAPDKSGLPSDRFSAERTGGSVSTLTIQRTQQEDSAVYLCASSLWDRAAHGYTFGSGTRLTVV.

This clonotype was observed many times. The chain employs TRBV15 and TRBJ2-3; no clear D. The CDR3 extends over 13 amino acids. V lost 6 bases, J lost 1 base, and 8 bases lay in between. Germline-derived CDR1 and CDR2 are LNHNV and YYDKDF (reference sequence). DNA of the CDR3: TGTGCCACCAGATTTGCTCGCACAGATACGCAGTATTTT. Protein sequence: CATRFARTDTQYF.

This clonotype was picked up many times. The chain links TRBV12-3 or TRBV12-4 to TRBJ1-2; TRBD1 is a possible D gene (6 bases). This CDR3 is 13 amino acids long. Trimming took 2 bases from V and 8 from J, leaving 12 bases between them. The CDR3 region has the DNA TGTGCCAGCAGTTTAATGACAGGACGCGGCTACACCTTC. Translated: CASSLMTGRGYTF.